The T cell receptor (beta chain) under discussion was sequenced for a study of cytomegalovirus exposure and HLA in healthy donors. The overall study: The approximately 130 validation repertoires and the approximately 700 first-cohort repertoires shared a platform, a later analysis reported.

The donors were members of the validation cohort, which comprised 120 subjects and was separate from the first cohort of around 700 subjects. Data came from immunoSEQ multiplex PCR; TCRdb stores just in-frame clones and leaves some out. The table has over 90,000 clones, over 85% seen once. CDR3 length: 13 amino acids. The V gene lost 0 bases and the J gene lost 3 bases, with 3 bases spanning the gap. Germline CDR1 reads LNHNV; CDR2 reads YYDKDF (reference sequence). The TCR comes from a woman under 30 in good health and CMV-seronegative. Material: PBMCs. The chain couples TRBV15 to TRBJ1-5; D not certain. The CDR3 DNA follows: TGTGCCACCAGCAGAGATTACAATCAGCCCCAGCATTTT. This translates into CATSRDYNQPQHF.